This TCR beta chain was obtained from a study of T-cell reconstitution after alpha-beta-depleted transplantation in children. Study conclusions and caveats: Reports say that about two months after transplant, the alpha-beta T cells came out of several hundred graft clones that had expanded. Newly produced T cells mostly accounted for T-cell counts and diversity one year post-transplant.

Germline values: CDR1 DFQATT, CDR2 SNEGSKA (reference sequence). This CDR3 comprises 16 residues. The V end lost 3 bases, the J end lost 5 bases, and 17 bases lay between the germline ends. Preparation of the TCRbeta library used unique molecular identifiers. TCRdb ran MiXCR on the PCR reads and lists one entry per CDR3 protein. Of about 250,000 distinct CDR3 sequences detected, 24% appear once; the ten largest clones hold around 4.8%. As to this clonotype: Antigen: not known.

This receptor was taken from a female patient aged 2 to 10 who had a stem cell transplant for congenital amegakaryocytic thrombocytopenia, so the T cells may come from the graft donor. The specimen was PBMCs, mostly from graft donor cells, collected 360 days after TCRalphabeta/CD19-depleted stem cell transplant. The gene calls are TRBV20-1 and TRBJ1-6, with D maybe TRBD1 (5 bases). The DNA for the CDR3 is TGCAGTGCTAGGGAAGGGAGGTCAGGGAATAATTCACCCCTCCACTTT. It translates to CSAREGRSGNNSPLHF.